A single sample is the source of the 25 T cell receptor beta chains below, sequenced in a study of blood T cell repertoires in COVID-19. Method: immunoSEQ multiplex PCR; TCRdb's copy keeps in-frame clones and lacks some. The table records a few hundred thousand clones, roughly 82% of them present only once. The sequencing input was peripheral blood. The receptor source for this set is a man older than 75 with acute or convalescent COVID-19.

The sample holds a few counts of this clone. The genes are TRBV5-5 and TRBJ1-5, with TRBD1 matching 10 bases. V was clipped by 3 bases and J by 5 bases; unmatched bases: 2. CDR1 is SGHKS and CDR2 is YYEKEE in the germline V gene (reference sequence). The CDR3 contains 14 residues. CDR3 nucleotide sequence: TGTGCCAGCAGCTGGGGACAGGGGTATCAGCCCCAGCATTTT. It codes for CASSWGQGYQPQHF.

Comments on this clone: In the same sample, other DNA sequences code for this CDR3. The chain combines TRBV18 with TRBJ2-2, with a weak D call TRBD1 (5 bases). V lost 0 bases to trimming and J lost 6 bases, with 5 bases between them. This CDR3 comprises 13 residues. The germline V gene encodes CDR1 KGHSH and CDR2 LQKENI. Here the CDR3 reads CASSPPRAGELFF. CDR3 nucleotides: TGTGCCAGCTCACCACCCAGGGCCGGGGAGCTGTTTTTT.

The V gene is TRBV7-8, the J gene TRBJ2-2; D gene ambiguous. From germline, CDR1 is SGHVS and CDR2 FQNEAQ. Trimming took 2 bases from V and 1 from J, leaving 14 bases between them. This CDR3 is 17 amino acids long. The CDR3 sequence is CASSLISESRNTGELFF. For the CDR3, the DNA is TGTGCCAGCAGCTTAATCTCTGAGAGTAGGAACACCGGGGAGCTGTTTTTT. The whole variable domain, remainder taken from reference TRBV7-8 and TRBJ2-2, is GAGVSQSPRYKVAKRGQDVALRCDPISGHVSLFWYQQALGQGPEFLTYFQNEAQLDKSGLPSDRFFAERPEGSVSTLKIQRTQQEDSAVYLCASSLISESRNTGELFFGEGSRLTVL.

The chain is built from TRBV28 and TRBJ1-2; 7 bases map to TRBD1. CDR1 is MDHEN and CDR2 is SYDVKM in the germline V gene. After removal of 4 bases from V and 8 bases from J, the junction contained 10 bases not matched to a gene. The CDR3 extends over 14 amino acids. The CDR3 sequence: CASSWPTGARGYTF. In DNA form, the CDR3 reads TGTGCCAGCAGTTGGCCCACAGGGGCGAGGGGCTACACCTTC.

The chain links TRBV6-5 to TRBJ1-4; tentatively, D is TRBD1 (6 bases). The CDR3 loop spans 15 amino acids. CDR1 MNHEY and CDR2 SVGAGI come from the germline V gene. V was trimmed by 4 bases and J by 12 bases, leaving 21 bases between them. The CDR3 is CASSSLHPRDTELFF. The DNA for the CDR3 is TGTGCCAGCAGTTCCCTTCACCCCCGGGACACGGAACTGTTTTTT.

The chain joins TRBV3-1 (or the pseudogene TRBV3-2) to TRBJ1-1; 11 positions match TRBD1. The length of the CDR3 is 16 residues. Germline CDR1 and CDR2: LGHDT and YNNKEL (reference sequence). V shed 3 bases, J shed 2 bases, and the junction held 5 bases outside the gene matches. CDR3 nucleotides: TGTGCCAGCAGCCAGCGGACAGGGGGCGGCAACACTGAAGCTTTCTTT. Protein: CASSQRTGGGNTEAFF.

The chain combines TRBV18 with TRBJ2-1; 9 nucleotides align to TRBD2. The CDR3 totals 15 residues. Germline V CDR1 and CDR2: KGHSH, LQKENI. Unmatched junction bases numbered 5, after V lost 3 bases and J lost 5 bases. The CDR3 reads CASSPTSGLNNEQFF. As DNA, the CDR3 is TGTGCCAGCTCACCTACTAGCGGGCTTAACAATGAGCAGTTCTTC.

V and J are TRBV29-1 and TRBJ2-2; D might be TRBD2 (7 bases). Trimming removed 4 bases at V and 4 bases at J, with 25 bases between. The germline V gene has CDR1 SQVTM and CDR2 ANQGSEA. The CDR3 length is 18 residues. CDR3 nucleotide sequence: TGCAGCGTTGGGGGATGGATCGGGCGGGGGCCCTTCACCGGGGAGCTGTTTTTT. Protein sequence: CSVGGWIGRGPFTGELFF.

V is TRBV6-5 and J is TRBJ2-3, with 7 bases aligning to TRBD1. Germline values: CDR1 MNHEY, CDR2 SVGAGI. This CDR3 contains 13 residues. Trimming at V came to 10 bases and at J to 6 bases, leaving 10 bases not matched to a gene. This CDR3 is CATQTGVWDTQYF. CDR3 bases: TGTGCCACCCAAACAGGGGTCTGGGATACGCAGTATTTT.

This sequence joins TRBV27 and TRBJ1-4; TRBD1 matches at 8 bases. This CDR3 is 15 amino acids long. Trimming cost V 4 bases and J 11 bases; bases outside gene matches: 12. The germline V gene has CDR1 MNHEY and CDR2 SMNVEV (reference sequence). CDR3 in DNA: TGTGCCAGCAGTTACTCCGCAGGGGGCCTGGAGAAACTGTTTTTT. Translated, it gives CASSYSAGGLEKLFF.

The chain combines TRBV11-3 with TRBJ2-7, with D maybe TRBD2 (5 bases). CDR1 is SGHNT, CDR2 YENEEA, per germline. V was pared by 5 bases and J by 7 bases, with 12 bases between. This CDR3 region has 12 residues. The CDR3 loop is CASSATSSEQYF. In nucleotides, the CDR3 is TGTGCCAGCAGCGCCACTAGTTCTGAGCAGTACTTC.

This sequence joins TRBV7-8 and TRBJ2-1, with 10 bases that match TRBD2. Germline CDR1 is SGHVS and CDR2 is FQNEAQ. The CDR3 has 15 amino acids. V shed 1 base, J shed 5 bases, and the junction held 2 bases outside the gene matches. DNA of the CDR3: TGTGCCAGCAGCTTAGTCCTAGCGGGAGACAATGAGCAGTTCTTC. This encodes CASSLVLAGDNEQFF.

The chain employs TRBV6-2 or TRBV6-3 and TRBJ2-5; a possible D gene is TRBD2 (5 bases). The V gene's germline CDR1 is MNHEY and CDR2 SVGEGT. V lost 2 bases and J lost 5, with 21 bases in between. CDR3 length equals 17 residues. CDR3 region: CASSYQFPRRPQETQYF. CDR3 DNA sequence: TGTGCCAGCAGTTACCAATTTCCCCGGAGGCCTCAGGAGACCCAGTACTTC.

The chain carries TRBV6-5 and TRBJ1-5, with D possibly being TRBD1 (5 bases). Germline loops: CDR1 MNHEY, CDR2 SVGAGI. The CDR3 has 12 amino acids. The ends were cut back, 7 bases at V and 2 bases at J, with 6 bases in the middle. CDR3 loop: CASKQGNQPQHF. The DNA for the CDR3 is TGTGCCAGCAAACAGGGCAATCAGCCCCAGCATTTT.

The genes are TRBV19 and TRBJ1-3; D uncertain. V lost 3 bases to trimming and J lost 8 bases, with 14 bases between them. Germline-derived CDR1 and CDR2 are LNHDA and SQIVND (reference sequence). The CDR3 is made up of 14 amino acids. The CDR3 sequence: CASSIPERPDTIYF. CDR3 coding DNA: TGTGCCAGTAGTATCCCGGAGCGCCCGGACACCATATATTTT.

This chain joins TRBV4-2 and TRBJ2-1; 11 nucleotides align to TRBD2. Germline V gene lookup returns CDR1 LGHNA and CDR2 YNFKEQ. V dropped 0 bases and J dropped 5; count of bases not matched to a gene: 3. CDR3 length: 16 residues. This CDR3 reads CASSQDPSGGNNEQFF. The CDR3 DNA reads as TGTGCCAGCAGCCAAGATCCTAGCGGGGGGAACAATGAGCAGTTCTTC.

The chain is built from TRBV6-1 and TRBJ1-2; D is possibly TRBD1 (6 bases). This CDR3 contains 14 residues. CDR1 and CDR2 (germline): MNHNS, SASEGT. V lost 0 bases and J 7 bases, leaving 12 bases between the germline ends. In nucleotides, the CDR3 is TGTGCCAGCAGTGAAGCGGGGGGGGCGCTTGGCTACACCTTC. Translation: CASSEAGGALGYTF.

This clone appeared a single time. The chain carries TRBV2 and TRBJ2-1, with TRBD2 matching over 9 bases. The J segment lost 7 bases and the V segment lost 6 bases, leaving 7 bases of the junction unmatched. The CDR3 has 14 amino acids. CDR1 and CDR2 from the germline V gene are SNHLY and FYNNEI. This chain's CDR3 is CASRRREGVNEQFF. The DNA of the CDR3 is TGTGCCAGCAGGCGGCGGGAGGGAGTGAATGAGCAGTTCTTC.

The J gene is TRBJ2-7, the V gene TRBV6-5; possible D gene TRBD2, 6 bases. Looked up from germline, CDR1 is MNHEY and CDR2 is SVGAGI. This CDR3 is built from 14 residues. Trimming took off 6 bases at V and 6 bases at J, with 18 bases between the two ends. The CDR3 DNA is TGTGCCAGCAGCGACAGAGGAGGGCGCCTCGAGCAGTACTTC. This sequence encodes CASSDRGGRLEQYF.

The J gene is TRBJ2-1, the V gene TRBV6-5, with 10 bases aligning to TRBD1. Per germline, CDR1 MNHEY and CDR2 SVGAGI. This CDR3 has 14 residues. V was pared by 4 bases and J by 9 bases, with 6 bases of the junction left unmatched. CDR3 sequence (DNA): TGTGCCAGCAGTTCACGACAGGGGGCGCCTGAGCAGTTCTTC. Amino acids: CASSSRQGAPEQFF.

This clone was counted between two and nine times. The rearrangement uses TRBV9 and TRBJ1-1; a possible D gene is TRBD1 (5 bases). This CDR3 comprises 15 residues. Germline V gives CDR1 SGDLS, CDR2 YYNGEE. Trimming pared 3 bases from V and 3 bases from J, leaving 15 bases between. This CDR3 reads CASSGGDVRDTEAFF. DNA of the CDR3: TGTGCCAGCAGCGGGGGGGACGTGAGGGACACTGAAGCTTTCTTT.

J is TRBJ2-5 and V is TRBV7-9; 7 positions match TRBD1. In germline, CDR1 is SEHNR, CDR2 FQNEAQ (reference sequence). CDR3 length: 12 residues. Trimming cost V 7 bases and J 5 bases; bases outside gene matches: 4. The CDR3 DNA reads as TGTGCCAGCAAGAAGACAGGGGAGACCCAGTACTTC. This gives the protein CASKKTGETQYF.

DNA of the CDR3: TGTGCCAGCAGCAACCGAAGCAAGGGACAATACAATAATTCACCCCTCCACTTT. Its translation: CASSNRSKGQYNNSPLHF. This chain links TRBV21-1 with TRBJ1-6; the D call TRBD1 from the table was never checked on the DNA. TRBV21-1 is assigned pseudogene status. This CDR3 has 18 amino acids.

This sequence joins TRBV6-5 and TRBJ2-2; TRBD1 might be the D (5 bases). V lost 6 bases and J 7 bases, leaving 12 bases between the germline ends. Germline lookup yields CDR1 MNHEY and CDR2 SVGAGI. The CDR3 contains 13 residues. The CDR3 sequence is CASRPRGFGELFF. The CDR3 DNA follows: TGTGCCAGCAGACCAAGGGGCTTCGGGGAGCTGTTTTTT.

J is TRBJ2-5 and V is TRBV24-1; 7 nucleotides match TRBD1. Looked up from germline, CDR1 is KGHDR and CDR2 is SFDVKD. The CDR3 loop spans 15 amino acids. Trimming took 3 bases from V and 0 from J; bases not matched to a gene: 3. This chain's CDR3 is CATSDPGQHQETQYF. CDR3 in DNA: TGTGCCACCAGTGATCCGGGACAGCACCAAGAGACCCAGTACTTC.